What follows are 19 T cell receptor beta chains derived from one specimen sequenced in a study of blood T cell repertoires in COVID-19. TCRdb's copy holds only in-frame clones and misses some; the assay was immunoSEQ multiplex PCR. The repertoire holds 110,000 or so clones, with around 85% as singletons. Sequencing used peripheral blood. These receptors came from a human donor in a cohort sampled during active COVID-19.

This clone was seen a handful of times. The CDR3 spells CASSPRAAVLDQHF. The CDR3, as DNA: TGTGCCAGCAGCCCCCGAGCGGCTGTCCTCGACCAGCATTTT. The chain employs TRBV7-2 and TRBJ1-5; D ambiguous. Germline lookup yields CDR1 SGHTA and CDR2 FQGNSA. The CDR3 sequence is 14 residues long. Trimming took off 5 bases at V and 12 bases at J, with 20 bases between the two ends.

CDR3 region: CASSWSGEVNEQYF. The DNA for the CDR3 is TGCGCCAGCAGCTGGAGCGGGGAGGTAAACGAGCAGTACTTC. The rearrangement joins TRBV5-1 to TRBJ2-7; TRBD2 agrees at 7 bases. The V and J ends lost 3 bases and 5 bases, in that order; junction bases with no gene match: 8. The CDR3 is 14 amino acids. Germline CDR1 SGHRS, CDR2 YFSETQ.

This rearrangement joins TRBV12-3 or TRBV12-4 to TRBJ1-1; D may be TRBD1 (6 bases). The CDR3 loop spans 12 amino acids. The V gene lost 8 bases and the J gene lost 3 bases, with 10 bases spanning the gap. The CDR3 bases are TGTGCCAGCCAGGGGCTGGACACTGAAGCTTTCTTT. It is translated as CASQGLDTEAFF.

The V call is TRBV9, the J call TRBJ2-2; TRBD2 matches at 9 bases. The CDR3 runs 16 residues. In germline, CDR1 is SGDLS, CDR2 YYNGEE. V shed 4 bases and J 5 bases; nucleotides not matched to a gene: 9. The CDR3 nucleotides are TGTGCCAGCAGCAAACTTAGCGGGGGCAGAACCGGGGAGCTGTTTTTT. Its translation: CASSKLSGGRTGELFF.

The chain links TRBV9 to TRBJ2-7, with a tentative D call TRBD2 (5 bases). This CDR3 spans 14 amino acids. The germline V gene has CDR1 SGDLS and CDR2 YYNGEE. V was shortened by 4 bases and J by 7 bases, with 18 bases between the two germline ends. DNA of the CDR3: TGTGCCAGCAGCTCCCCCCCCCGGGAATGGGAGCAGTACTTC. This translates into CASSSPPREWEQYF.

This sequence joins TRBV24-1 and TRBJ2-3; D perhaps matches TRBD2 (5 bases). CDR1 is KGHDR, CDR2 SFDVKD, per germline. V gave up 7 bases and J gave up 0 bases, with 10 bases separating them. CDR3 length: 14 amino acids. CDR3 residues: CATSGKSSTDTQYF. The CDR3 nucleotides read TGTGCCACCAGCGGGAAATCTAGCACAGATACGCAGTATTTT.

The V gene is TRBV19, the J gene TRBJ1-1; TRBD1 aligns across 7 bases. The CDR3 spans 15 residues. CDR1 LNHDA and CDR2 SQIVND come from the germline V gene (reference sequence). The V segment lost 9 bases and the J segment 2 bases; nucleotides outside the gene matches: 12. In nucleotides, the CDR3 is TGTGCCAGCAGCTCCAAGGGGGCGCATAACACTGAAGCTTTCTTT. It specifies CASSSKGAHNTEAFF.

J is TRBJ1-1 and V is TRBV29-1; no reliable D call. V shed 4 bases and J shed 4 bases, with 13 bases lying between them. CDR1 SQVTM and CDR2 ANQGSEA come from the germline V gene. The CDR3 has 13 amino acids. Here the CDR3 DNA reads TGCAGCGTTGGTTATACGGGTGGCACTGAAGCTTTCTTT. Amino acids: CSVGYTGGTEAFF.

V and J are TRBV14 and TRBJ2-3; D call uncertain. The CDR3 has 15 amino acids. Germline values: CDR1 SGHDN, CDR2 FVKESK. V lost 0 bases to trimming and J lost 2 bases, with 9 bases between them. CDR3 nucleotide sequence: TGTGCCAGCAGCCAAGACAGGTGGAACACAGATACGCAGTATTTT. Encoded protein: CASSQDRWNTDTQYF.

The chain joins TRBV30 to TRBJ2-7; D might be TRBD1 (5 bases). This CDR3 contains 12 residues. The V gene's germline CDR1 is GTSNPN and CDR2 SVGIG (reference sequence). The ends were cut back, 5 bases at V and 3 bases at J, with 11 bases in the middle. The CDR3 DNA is TGTGCCTGGTCCTCCAGGGACTACGAGCAGTACTTC. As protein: CAWSSRDYEQYF.

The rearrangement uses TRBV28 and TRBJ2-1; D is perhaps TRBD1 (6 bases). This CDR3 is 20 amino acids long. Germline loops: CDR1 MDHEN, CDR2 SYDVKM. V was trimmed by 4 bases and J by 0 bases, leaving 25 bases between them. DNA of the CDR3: TGTGCCAGCAGTTCCTACCCCCCTCGACAGGTAACCAGCTCCTACAATGAGCAGTTCTTC. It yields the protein CASSSYPPRQVTSSYNEQFF.

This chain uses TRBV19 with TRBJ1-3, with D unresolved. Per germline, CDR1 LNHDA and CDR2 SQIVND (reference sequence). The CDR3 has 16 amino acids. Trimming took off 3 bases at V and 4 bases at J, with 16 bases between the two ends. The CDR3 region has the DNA TGTGCCAGTAGTATGTCATCGGGGTTGGCAGGAAACACCATATATTTT. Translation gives CASSMSSGLAGNTIYF. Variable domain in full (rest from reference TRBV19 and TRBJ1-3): DGGITQSPKYLFRKEGQNVTLSCEQNLNHDAMYWYRQDPGQGLRLIYYSQIVNDFQKGDIAEGYSVSREKKESFPLTVTSAQKNPTAFYLCASSMSSGLAGNTIYFGEGSWLTVV.

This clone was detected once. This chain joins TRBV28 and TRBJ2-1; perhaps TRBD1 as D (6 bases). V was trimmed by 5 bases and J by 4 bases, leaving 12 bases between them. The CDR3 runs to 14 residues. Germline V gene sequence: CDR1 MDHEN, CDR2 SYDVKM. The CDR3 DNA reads TGTGCCAGCAGTCCAGGGGACATTTACAATGAGCAGTTCTTC. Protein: CASSPGDIYNEQFF.

The CDR3 sequence: CASSQVRSGGRPMYF. The CDR3 DNA reads TGCGCCAGCAGCCAAGTTCGGTCGGGGGGGAGACCGATGTACTTC. The gene calls are TRBV4-3 and TRBJ2-7, with 8 bases identical to TRBD2. V shed 1 base, J shed 12 bases, and the junction held 14 bases outside the gene matches. The CDR3 runs to 15 residues. CDR1 and CDR2 (germline): LGHNA, YSLEER.

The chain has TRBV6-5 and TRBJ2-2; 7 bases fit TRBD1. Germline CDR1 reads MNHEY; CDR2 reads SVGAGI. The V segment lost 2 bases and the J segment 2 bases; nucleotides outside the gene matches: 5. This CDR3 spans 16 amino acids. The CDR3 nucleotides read TGTGCCAGCAGTTACCTCGGGACAGTAAACACCGGGGAGCTGTTTTTT. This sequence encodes CASSYLGTVNTGELFF.

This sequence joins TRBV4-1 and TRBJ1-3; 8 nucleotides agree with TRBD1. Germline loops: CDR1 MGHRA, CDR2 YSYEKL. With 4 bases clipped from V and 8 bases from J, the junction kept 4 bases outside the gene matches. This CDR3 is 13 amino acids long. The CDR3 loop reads CASSPDRDYTIYF. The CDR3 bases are TGCGCCAGCAGCCCGGACAGGGATTACACCATATATTTT.

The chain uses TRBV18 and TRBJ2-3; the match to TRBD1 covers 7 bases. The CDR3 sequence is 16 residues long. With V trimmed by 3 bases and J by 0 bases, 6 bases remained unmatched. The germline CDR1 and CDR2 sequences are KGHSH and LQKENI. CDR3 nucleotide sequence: TGTGCCAGCTCACCTTTCGGGACAGATAGCACAGATACGCAGTATTTT. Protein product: CASSPFGTDSTDTQYF.

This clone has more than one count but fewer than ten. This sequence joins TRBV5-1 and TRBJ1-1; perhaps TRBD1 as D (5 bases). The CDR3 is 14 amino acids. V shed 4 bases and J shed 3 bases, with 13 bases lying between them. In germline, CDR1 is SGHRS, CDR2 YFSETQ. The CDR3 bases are TGCGCCAGCAGCCCCGATGGGGGGGACACTGAAGCTTTCTTT. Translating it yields CASSPDGGDTEAFF.

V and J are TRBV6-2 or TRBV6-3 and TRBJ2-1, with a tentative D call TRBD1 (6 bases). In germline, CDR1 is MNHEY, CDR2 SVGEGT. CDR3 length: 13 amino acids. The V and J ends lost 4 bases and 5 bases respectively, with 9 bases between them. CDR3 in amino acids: CASSSGTNNEQFF. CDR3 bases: TGTGCCAGCAGTTCCGGGACAAACAATGAGCAGTTCTTC.